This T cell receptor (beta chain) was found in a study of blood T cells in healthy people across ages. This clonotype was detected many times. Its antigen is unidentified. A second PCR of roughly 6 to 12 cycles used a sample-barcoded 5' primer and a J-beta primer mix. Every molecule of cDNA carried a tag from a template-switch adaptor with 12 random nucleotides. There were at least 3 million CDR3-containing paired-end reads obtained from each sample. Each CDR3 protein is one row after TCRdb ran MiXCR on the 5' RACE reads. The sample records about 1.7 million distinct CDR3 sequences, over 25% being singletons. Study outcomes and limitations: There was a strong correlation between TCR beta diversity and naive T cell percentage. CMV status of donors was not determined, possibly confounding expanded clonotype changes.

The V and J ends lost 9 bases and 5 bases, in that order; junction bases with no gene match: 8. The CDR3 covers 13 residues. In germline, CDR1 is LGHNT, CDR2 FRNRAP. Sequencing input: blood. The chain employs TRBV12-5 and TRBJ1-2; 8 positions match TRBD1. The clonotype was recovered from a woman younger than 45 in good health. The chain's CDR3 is CASNSDRGYGYTF. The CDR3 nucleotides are TGTGCTAGCAACTCCGACAGGGGATATGGCTACACCTTC.